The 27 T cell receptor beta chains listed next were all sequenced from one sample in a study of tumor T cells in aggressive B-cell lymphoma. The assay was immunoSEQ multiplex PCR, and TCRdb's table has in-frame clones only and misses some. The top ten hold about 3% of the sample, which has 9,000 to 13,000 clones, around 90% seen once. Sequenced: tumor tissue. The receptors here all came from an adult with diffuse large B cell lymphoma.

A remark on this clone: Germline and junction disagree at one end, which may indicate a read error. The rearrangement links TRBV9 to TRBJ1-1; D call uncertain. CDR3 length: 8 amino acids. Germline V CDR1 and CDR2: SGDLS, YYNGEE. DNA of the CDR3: TGTGCCAGCAGCCAATCGAGCTTT. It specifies CASSQSSF.

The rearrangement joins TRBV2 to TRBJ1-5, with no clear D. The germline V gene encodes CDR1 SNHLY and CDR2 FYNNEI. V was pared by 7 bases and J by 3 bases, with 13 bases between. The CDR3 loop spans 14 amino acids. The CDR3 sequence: CASNNAYNNQPQHF. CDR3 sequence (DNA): TGTGCCAGCAATAATGCGTATAACAATCAGCCCCAGCATTTT.

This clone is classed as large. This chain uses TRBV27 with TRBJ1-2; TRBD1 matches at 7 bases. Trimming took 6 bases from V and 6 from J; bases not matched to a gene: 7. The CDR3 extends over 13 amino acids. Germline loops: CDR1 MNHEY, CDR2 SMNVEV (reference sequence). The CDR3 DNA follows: TGTGCCAGCAGCGCGACAGGGTATGATGGCTACACCTTC. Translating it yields CASSATGYDGYTF.

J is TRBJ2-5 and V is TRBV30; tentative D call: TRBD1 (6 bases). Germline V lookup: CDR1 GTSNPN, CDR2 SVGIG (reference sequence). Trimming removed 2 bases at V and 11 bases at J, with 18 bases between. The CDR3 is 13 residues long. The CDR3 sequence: CAWSKQGFNEQYF. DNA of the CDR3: TGTGCCTGGAGTAAACAGGGATTCAATGAGCAGTACTTC.

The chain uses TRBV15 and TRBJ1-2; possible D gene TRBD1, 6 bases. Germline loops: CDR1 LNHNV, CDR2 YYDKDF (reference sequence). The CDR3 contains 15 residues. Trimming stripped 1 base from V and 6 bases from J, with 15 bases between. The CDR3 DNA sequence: TGTGCCACCAGCAGAGGAGCCGGGGACAAGAATGGCTACACCTTC. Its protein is CATSRGAGDKNGYTF.

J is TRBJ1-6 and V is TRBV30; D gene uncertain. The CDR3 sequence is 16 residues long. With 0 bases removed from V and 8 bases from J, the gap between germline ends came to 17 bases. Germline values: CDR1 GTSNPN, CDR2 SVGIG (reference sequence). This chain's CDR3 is CAWSVEKPFLDSPLHF. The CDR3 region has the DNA TGTGCCTGGAGTGTAGAGAAGCCCTTCCTCGATTCACCCCTCCACTTT.

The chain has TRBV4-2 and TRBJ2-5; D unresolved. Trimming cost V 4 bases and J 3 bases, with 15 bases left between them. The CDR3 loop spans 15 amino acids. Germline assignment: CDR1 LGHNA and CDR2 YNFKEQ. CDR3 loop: CASSRVWSDEETQYF. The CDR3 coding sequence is TGTGCCAGCAGCCGAGTCTGGAGCGATGAAGAGACCCAGTACTTC.

CDR3 DNA sequence: TGTGCCAGCAGCTGGGGACAGGGAGACACTGAAGCTTTCTTT. Encoded protein: CASSWGQGDTEAFF. The chain recombines TRBV5-4 with TRBJ1-1, with 9 bases identical to TRBD1. Germline V gives CDR1 SGHNT, CDR2 YYREEE (reference sequence). V shed 3 bases and J 3 bases; nucleotides not matched to a gene: 3. CDR3 length equals 14 residues.

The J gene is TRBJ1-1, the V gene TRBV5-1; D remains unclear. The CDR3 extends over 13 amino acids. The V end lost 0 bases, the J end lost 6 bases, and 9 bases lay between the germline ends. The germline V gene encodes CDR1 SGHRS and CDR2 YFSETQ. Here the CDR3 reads CASSLGQSPEAFF. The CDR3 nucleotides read TGCGCCAGCAGCTTGGGGCAGTCCCCTGAAGCTTTCTTT.

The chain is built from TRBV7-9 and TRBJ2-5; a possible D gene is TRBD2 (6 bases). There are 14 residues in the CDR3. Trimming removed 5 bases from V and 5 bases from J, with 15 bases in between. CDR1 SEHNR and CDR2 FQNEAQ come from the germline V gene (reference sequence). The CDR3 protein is CASSIHLGGETQYF. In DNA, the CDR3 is TGTGCCAGCAGCATCCACCTTGGGGGGGAGACCCAGTACTTC.

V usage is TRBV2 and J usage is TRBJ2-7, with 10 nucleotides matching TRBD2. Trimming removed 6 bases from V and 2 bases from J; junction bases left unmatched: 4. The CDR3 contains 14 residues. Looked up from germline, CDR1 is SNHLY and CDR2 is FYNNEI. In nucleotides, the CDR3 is TGTGCCAGCAGGAGTAGCGGGGGGACCTACGAGCAGTACTTC. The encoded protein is CASRSSGGTYEQYF.

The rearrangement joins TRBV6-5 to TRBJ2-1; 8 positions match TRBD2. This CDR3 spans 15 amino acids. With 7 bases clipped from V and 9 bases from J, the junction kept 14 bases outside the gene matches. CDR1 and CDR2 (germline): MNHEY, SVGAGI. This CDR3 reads CASNFGLAESSEQFF. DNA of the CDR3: TGTGCCAGCAATTTCGGACTAGCAGAGTCAAGTGAGCAGTTCTTC.

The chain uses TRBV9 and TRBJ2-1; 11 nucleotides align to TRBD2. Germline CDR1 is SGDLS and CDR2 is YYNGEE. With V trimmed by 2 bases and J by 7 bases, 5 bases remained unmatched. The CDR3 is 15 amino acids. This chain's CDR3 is CASSVSGGALNEQFF. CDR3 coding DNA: TGTGCCAGCAGCGTTAGCGGGGGGGCTTTGAATGAGCAGTTCTTC.

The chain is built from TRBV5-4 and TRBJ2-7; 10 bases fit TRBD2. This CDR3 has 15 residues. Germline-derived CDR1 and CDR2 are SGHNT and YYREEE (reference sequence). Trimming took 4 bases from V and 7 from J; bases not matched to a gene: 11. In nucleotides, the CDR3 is TGTGCCAGCAGCGCGCGACTAGCGGGCTCTGAAGAGCAGTACTTC. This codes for CASSARLAGSEEQYF.

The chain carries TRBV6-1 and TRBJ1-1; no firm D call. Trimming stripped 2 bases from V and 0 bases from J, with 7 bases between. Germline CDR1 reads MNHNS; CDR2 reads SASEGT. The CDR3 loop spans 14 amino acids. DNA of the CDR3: TGTGCCAGCAGTGAACGCGGGGTGAACACTGAAGCTTTCTTT. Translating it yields CASSERGVNTEAFF.

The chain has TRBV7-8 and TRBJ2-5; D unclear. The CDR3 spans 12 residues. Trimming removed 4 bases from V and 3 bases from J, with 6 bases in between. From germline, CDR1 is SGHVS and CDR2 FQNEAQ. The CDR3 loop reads CASSSAEETQYF. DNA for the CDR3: TGTGCCAGCAGCTCCGCGGAAGAGACCCAGTACTTC.

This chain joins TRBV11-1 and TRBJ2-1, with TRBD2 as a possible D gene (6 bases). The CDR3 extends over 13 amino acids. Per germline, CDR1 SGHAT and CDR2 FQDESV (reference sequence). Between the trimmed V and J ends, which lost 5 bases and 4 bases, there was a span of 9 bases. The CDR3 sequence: CASSMGLYNEQFF. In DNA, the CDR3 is TGTGCCAGCAGCATGGGACTGTACAATGAGCAGTTCTTC.

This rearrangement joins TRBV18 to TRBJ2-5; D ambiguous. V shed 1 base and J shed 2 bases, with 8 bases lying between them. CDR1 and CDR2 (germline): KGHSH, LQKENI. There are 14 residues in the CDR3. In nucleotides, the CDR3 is TGTGCCAGCTCACCACTCAGTCAACAAGAGACCCAGTACTTC. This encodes CASSPLSQQETQYF.

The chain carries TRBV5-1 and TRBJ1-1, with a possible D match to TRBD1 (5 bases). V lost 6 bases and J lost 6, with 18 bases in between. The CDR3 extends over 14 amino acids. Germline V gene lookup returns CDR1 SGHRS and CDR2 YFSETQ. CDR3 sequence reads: CASKGGDHQAEAFF. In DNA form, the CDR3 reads TGCGCCAGCAAGGGAGGGGACCACCAAGCTGAAGCTTTCTTT. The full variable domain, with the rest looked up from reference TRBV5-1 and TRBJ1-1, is KAGVTQTPRYLIKTRGQQVTLSCSPISGHRSVSWYQQTPGQGLQFLFEYFSETQRNKGNFPGRFSGRQFSNSRSEMNVSTLELGDSALYLCASKGGDHQAEAFFGQGTRLTVV.

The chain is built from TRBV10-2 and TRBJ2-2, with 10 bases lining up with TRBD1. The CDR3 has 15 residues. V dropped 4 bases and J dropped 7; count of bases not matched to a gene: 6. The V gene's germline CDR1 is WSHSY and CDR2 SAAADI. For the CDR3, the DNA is TGCGCCAGCAGTGCGGGACAGGGGTATAGCGGGGAGCTGTTTTTT. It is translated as CASSAGQGYSGELFF.

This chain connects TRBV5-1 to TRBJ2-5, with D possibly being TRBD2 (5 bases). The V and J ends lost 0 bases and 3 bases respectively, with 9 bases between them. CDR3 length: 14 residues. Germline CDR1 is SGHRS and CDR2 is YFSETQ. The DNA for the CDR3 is TGCGCCAGCAGCTTGGCGGGGTCAGAAGAGACCCAGTACTTC. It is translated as CASSLAGSEETQYF.

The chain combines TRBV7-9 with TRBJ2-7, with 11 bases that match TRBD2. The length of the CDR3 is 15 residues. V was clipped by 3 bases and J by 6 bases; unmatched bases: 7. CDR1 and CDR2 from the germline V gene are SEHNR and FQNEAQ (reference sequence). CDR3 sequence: CASSLVISGRAEQYF. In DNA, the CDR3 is TGTGCCAGCAGCTTGGTTATTAGCGGGAGGGCCGAGCAGTACTTC.

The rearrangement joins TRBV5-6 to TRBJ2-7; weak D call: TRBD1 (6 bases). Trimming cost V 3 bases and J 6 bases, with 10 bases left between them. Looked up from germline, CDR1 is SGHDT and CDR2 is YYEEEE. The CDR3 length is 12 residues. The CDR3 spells CASSSSGVEQYF. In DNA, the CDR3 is TGTGCCAGCAGCTCCTCAGGGGTCGAGCAGTACTTC.

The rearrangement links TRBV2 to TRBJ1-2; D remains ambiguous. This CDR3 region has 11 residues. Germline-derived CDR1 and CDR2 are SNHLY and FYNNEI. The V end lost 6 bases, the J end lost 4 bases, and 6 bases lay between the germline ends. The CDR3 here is CASRSGYGYTF. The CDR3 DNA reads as TGTGCCAGCAGGTCAGGCTATGGCTACACCTTC.

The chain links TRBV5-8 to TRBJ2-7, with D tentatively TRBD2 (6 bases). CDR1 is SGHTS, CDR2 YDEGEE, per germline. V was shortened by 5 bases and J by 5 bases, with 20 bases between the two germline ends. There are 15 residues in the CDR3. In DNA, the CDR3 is TGTGCCAGCAGGCTTACCGGGGGTTCGTTCAACGAGCAGTACTTC. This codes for CASRLTGGSFNEQYF.

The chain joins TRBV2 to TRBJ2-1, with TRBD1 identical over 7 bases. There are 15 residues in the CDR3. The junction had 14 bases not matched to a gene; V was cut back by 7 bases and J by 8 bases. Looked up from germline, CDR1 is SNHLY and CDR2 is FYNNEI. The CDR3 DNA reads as TGTGCCAGCATAGACGCGGCCAGGGGGTCGGATGAGCAGTTCTTC. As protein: CASIDAARGSDEQFF.

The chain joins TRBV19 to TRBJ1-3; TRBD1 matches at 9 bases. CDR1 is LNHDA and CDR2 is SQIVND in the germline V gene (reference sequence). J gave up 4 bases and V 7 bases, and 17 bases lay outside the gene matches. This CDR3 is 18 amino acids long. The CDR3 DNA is TGTGCCAGTATTTCTTCCGGGACAGGGACGTCCGCAGGAAACACCATATATTTT. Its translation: CASISSGTGTSAGNTIYF.